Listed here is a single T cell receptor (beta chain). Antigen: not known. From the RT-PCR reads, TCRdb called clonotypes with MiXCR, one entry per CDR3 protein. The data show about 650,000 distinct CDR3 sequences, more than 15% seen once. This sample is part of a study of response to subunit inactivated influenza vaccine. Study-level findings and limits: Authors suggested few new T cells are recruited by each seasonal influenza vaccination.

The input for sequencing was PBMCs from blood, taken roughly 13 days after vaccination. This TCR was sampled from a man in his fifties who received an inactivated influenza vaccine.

The CDR3 DNA follows: TGCGCCAGCAGCTTGGGGGCTAGCGGGGGCCTCTACGAGCAGTACTTC. It yields the protein CASSLGASGGLYEQYF. V and J are TRBV5-1 and TRBJ2-7; TRBD2 aligns across 10 bases. CDR1 and CDR2 (germline): SGHRS, YFSETQ. The CDR3 has 16 residues. J lost 3 bases, V lost 0 bases, and 6 bases had no gene match.